The TCR beta chain described here comes from a study of blood T cell repertoires in COVID-19. For the study at large: Italy, Spain and the United States were the sources of the convalescent and acute COVID-19 samples. The analysed material was cDNA or gDNA that came from T cells, B-cell-depleted T cells, or PBMCs.

In the original workflow: By means of reference gene primer amplification, nucleated cell counts were estimated. Here immunoSEQ multiplex PCR was the method, and the copy in TCRdb shows in-frame clones only, minus some. The DNA was the basis for D and trimming; V, J and clone size are from that table. The data show about 180,000 clones, about 86% seen once. V was trimmed by 5 bases and J by 1 base, leaving 8 bases between them. Germline CDR1 reads MNHEY; CDR2 reads SVGEGT. This CDR3 comprises 14 residues. This sequence originates from a middle-aged man with active or convalescent COVID-19. Sequencing used peripheral blood. This rearrangement joins TRBV6-2 or TRBV6-3 to TRBJ2-2; D is possibly TRBD1 (5 bases). The CDR3: CASSRGQNTGELFF. The CDR3 DNA is TGTGCCAGCAGTAGAGGACAGAACACCGGGGAGCTGTTTTTT.